One and the same sample provided the 12 T cell receptor beta chains below, sequenced in a study of cytomegalovirus exposure and HLA in healthy donors. The primer mix had 60 Vbeta and 13 Jbeta primers. Method: immunoSEQ multiplex PCR; TCRdb's copy keeps in-frame clones and lacks some. The sample consists of about 120,000 clones, around 86% of them appearing once. Sequenced input: PBMCs. These receptors all stem from a woman in her thirties or forties in good health and CMV-seronegative.

On this clone: One end of the junction fails to match germline, which may point to a read error. The chain carries TRBV7-9 and TRBJ1-4, with no clear D. From germline, CDR1 is SEHNR and CDR2 FQNEAQ (reference sequence). The CDR3 is made up of 17 amino acids. CDR3 residues: CSSSLGTGFETNEKLFF. The CDR3, as DNA: TGTTCCAGCAGCTTAGGTACGGGATTCGAGACGAATGAAAAACTGTTTTTT.

This clone occurred a few times. The chain employs TRBV5-4 and TRBJ1-4; 7 nucleotides match TRBD1. V was clipped by 4 bases and J by 4 bases; unmatched bases: 4. The CDR3 has 14 residues. Germline CDR1 and CDR2: SGHNT and YYREEE (reference sequence). Here the CDR3 reads CASSQGQNNEKLFF. The CDR3 DNA follows: TGTGCCAGCAGCCAGGGACAGAATAATGAAAAACTGTTTTTT. The full variable domain, completed using reference TRBV5-4 and TRBJ1-4, is ETGVTQSPTHLIKTRGQQVTLRCSSQSGHNTVSWYQQALGQGPQFIFQYYREEENGRGNFPPRFSGLQFPNYSSELNVNALELDDSALYLCASSQGQNNEKLFFGSGTQLSVL.

The DNA of the CDR3 is TGTGCCAGCAGCTTAGGGAGGTCTAACTATGGCTACACCTTC. Residues: CASSLGRSNYGYTF. The chain combines TRBV11-2 with TRBJ1-2; D is uncertain. Trimming left V 1 base short and J 0 bases short, with 6 bases between. In germline, CDR1 is SGHAT, CDR2 FQNNGV. The CDR3 extends over 14 amino acids.

This clone was seen a handful of times. The gene calls are TRBV25-1 and TRBJ1-4; D call uncertain. CDR1 MGHDK and CDR2 SYGVNS come from the germline V gene. The CDR3 totals 16 residues. Trimming shortened V by 6 bases and J by 0 bases, and 14 bases separated the two germline ends. The CDR3 protein is CASSASRHTTNEKLFF. Written as DNA, the CDR3 is TGTGCCAGCAGCGCTAGTAGGCATACAACTAATGAAAAACTGTTTTTT. Using reference TRBV25-1 and TRBJ1-4 for the parts outside the CDR3, the full variable domain is EADIYQTPRYLVIGTGKKITLECSQTMGHDKMYWYQQDPGMELHLIHYSYGVNSTEKGDLSSESTVSRIRTEHFPLTLESARPSHTSQYLCASSASRHTTNEKLFFGSGTQLSVL.

The chain recombines TRBV5-4 with TRBJ2-2, with 8 bases that match TRBD1. The V segment lost 4 bases and the J segment 5 bases; nucleotides outside the gene matches: 7. The germline CDR1 and CDR2 sequences are SGHNT and YYREEE (reference sequence). This CDR3 comprises 15 residues. In DNA, the CDR3 is TGTGCCAGCAGCCCCTGGACAGGGAAGACCGGGGAGCTGTTTTTT. This codes for CASSPWTGKTGELFF.

This clone was seen only a few times. The chain combines TRBV9 with TRBJ2-7, with 10 nucleotides matching TRBD2. Germline-derived CDR1 and CDR2 are SGDLS and YYNGEE. V was clipped by 2 bases and J by 3 bases; unmatched bases: 5. The CDR3 covers 15 residues. As DNA, the CDR3 is TGTGCCAGCAGCGTTACTAGCGGGACTAACTACGAGCAGTACTTC. This sequence encodes CASSVTSGTNYEQYF.

The genes are TRBV7-2 and TRBJ2-7, with 9 bases matching TRBD2. CDR1 SGHTA and CDR2 FQGNSA come from the germline V gene. The junction had 16 bases not matched to a gene; V was cut back by 2 bases and J by 5 bases. CDR3 size: 18 residues. CDR3 nucleotides: TGTGCCAGCAGCTTATCCGTGTTGGTTAGCGGGAGCACCCACGAGCAGTACTTC. Translated: CASSLSVLVSGSTHEQYF.

This chain connects TRBV4-1 to TRBJ2-7; 8 bases map to TRBD1. Germline trimming cut 1 base from V and 3 bases from J; bases unmatched to any gene: 11. The CDR3 length is 17 residues. The V gene's germline CDR1 is MGHRA and CDR2 YSYEKL. The CDR3 sequence is CASSQATGAPGFYEQYF. Here the CDR3 DNA reads TGCGCCAGCAGCCAAGCGACAGGGGCCCCCGGGTTCTACGAGCAGTACTTC.

The V call is TRBV19, the J call TRBJ2-3; weak D call: TRBD2 (6 bases). This CDR3 has 14 residues. From germline, CDR1 is LNHDA and CDR2 SQIVND (reference sequence). Trimming took off 2 bases at V and 7 bases at J, with 13 bases between the two ends. CDR3: CASSIPGGANTQYF. In nucleotides, the CDR3 is TGTGCCAGTAGTATACCCGGAGGGGCAAATACGCAGTATTTT.

The rearrangement uses TRBV28 and TRBJ2-5, with a weak D call TRBD1 (6 bases). Trimming stripped 3 bases from V and 5 bases from J, with 7 bases between. The CDR3 runs to 12 residues. The germline V gene has CDR1 MDHEN and CDR2 SYDVKM. CDR3 loop: CASSFQGETQYF. In DNA, the CDR3 is TGTGCCAGCAGTTTCCAGGGGGAGACCCAGTACTTC.

This clone was seen a few times. The chain joins TRBV2 to TRBJ2-7, with D possibly matching TRBD2 (6 bases). V lost 6 bases and J 0 bases, leaving 15 bases between the germline ends. Germline V gene sequence: CDR1 SNHLY, CDR2 FYNNEI. This CDR3 is built from 15 residues. CDR3 in amino acids: CASSGSGANSYEQYF. In DNA form, the CDR3 reads TGTGCCAGCAGCGGGAGCGGTGCGAACTCCTACGAGCAGTACTTC. Full variable domain (outside the CDR3, taken from reference TRBV2 and TRBJ2-7): EPEVTQTPSHQVTQMGQEVILRCVPISNHLYFYWYRQILGQKVEFLVSFYNNEISEKSEIFDDQFSVERPDGSNFTLKIRSTKLEDSAMYFCASSGSGANSYEQYFGPGTRLTVT.

V usage is TRBV7-3 and J usage is TRBJ1-2, with 7 bases aligning to TRBD1. This CDR3 is built from 17 residues. Germline V gene data show CDR1 as SGHTA and CDR2 as FQGTGA. V shed 4 bases, J shed 5 bases, and the junction held 16 bases outside the gene matches. CDR3 sequence: CASSSTRQGLGGYGYTF. DNA of the CDR3: TGTGCCAGCAGCTCCACCAGACAGGGATTGGGCGGTTATGGCTACACCTTC.